This T cell receptor beta chain was retrieved from a study of spatial heterogeneity in lung cancer. Turning to the study itself: Detection consistently captured more beta-chain sequences than alpha-chain sequences. Study outcomes and limitations: Mutation counts in tumors were tracked by counts of expanded intratumoral alpha and beta TCRs.

By share, this clonotype ranks as medium-sized. Its antigen is unidentified. The time point was: sample taken at primary tumor resection. In the library, each TCR cDNA molecule bore its own unique molecular identifier. TCRdb re-derived calls from the 5' RACE reads in MiXCR, one entry per CDR3 protein. Here the sample spans about 10,000 distinct CDR3 sequences, just under 3% being singletons. The CDR3 is 15 residues long. Germline-derived CDR1 and CDR2 are SGHDN and FVKESK. Germline trimming cut 5 bases from V and 2 bases from J; bases unmatched to any gene: 3. Here the sequenced sample was lung tumor tissue, taken at surgery. The receptor's source is a male donor with early-stage non-small cell lung cancer. The V and J genes are TRBV14 and TRBJ2-7; TRBD2 matches 13 bases. The CDR3 spells CASSFGLAGAYEQYF. For the CDR3, the DNA is TGTGCCAGCAGCTTTGGACTAGCGGGAGCCTACGAGCAGTACTTC.